Detailed here is one TCR beta chain. Its antigen specificity is not known. Relative to the germline gene, one junction end is altered; a read error may explain this. Measured from the cysteine to the phenylalanine, the CDR3 is 12 residues long. Only CDR3 DNA is held: 36 bases, read in frame from base 1. Per the germline V gene, SGHNT is the CDR1 and YENEEA is the CDR2. The data are from a study of tumor-infiltrating lymphocytes in primary liver carcinoma (dated by TCRdb to 2017 to 2019). For the study in its entirety: Surgical resection was performed in China between November 2015 and early 2016 on about 5 patients with histopathologically diagnosed primary liver carcinoma. Of the five patients, three men and two women aged 30 to 69 years, four had hepatocellular carcinoma and one had combined HCC and intrahepatic cholangiocarcinoma. The five patients had tumors staged T1-T3 N0M0, with maximum diameters ranging from roughly 4 to 10 cm. Each sample produced about 3.65 to 7.5 million productive TCRbeta reads, and read depth showed no significant difference between tissue types. Across five regions of each liver tumor, along with adjacent normal tissue and blood, the study brought together TCRbeta repertoire sequencing, expression microarrays and whole-exome sequencing. A total of about 35 specimens from 5 patients underwent TCRbeta repertoire sequencing, comprising around 25 tumor regions, 5 adjacent noncancerous liver tissues and 5 peripheral blood samples. Reproducibility between technical replicate repertoires was high, with correlation coefficients above 0.95 and mean shared-clone rates around 0.88.

Using a constant-region primer and ProtoScript II reverse transcriptase, TCRbeta-specific cDNA was reverse-transcribed from about 460 ng total RNA. TCRbeta libraries were built with three nested multiplex PCR rounds, a slightly modified ARM-PCR procedure. Each of the first two PCR rounds ran for about 9 cycles and used multiplex TRBV1-TRBV30 forward primers together with a Cbeta reverse primer. Sample barcodes and Illumina adapters were added in a final 25-cycle PCR using Deep VentR polymerase. Before sequencing, amplicons between 200 and 500 bp were purified from gel using a QIAquick gel extraction kit. The TCRbeta amplicons were sequenced with 250-bp paired-end reads on an Illumina HiSeq 2500. Under the source paper's analysis protocol: Reads were quality-trimmed with Trimmomatic v0.33, and paired reads were merged with FLASH v1.2.11 to recover full CDR3 sequences. MiGEC v1.2.1b assigned V, D and J germline segments to the rearranged TCRbeta sequences. Clonotype statistics, along with Shannon-Wiener diversity indices, were calculated using VDJtools v1.0.0. To cut down on sampling bias, every analysis after diversity analysis relied on just the 250 most abundant clonotypes from each sample. TCRdb reanalyzed the raw reads on its own, using fastp at Q25 for trimming and MiXCR for clone calling, and kept in-frame beta chains. Entries are consolidated by CDR3 protein sequence, retaining the most common genes and DNA. It is TCRdb's table, rather than the study itself, that gives the V and J calls and clone size. Across this sample there are approximately 340,000 distinct CDR3 sequences, with around three fifths seen only once. About 6.5% of the sample goes to the ten largest clones.

Blood RNA was extracted from unsorted whole blood with TRIzol reagent; germline DNA came from the DNeasy Blood & Tissue kit. Chronic HBV infection was present in the patients, and the patients were treatment-naive at sampling. Before surgery, around 4.2 milliliters of peripheral blood were collected into K2EDTA tubes. Overall study outcomes, separate from this receptor: Repertoire overlap was higher between tumor regions (mean roughly 35%) than tumor-adjacent (approximately 17%) or tumor-blood (roughly 14%) pairs, consistent with antigen-driven expansion. Compared with blood, tumors had a significantly larger share of the repertoire taken up by the top 250 clones (p = 0.039). Only a few patients were included in the study, and the authors note that the findings should be validated in a larger study. Bulk unsorted samples precluded comparing CD4+ and CD8+ T cell repertoires. Because only the TCR beta chain was sequenced and unpaired alpha chains were not captured, true repertoire diversity is likely underestimated.

This clonotype was obtained from a man aged 35 to 55 with primary liver carcinoma and hepatitis B virus infection. The V and J segments used are TRBV11-3 and TRBJ2-3; no D gene can be assigned with confidence. Sequenced input: peripheral blood. The bases read TGTGCAAGCAGCTTAACCGCAGATACACACTATTTT. Its coded protein is CASSLTADTHYF.